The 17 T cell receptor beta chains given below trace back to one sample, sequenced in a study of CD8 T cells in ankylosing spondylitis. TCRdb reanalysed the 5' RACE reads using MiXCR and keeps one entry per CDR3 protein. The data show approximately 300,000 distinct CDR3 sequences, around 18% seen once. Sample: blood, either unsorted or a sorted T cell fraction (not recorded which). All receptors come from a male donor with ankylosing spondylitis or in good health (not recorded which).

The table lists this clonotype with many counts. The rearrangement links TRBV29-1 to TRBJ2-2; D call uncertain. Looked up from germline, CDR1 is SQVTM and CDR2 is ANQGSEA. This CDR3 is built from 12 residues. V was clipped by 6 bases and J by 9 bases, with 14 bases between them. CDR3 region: CSVATPNRELFF. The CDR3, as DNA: TGCAGCGTAGCAACCCCCAACCGGGAGCTGTTTTTT.

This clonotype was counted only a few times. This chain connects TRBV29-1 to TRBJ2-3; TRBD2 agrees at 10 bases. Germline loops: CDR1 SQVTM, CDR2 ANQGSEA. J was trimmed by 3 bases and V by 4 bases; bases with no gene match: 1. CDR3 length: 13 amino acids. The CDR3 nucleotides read TGCAGCGTTGTTAGCGGGAGGACAGATACGCAGTATTTT. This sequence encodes CSVVSGRTDTQYF.

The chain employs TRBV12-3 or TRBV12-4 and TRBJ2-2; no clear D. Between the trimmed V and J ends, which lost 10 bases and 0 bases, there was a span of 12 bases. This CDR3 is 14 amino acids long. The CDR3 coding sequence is TGTGCCACCAGAGAGTCTGCGAACACCGGGGAGCTGTTTTTT. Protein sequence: CATRESANTGELFF.

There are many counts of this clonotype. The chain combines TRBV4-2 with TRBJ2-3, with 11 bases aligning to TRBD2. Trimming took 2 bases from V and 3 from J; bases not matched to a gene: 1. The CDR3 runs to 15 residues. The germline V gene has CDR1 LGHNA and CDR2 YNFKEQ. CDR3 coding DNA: TGTGCCAGCAGCCAACTAGCGGGGGGTACAGATACGCAGTATTTT. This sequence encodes CASSQLAGGTDTQYF.

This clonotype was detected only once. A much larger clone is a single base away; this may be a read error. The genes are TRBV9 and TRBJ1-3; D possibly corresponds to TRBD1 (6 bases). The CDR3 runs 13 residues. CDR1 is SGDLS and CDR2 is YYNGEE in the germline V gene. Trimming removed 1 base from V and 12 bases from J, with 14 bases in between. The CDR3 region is CASSVYLRDIIYF. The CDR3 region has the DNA TGTGCCAGCAGCGTATACCTGAGGGACATCATATATTTT.

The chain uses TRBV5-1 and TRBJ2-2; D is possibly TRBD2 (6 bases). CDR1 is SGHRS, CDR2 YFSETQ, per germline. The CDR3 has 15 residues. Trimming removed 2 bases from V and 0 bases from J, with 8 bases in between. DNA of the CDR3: TGCGCCAGCAGCTTAAGGAGGGCGAACACCGGGGAGCTGTTTTTT. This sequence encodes CASSLRRANTGELFF.

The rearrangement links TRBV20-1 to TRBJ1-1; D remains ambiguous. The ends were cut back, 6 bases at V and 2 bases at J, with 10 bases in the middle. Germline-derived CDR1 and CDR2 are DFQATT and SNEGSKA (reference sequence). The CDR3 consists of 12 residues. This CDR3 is CSAPPVNTEAFF. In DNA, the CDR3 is TGCAGTGCCCCACCAGTCAACACTGAAGCTTTCTTT.

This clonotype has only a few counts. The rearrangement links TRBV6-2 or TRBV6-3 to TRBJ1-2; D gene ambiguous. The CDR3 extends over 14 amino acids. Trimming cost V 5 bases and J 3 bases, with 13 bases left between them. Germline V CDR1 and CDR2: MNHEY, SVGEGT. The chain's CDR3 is CASSGPTWDYGYTF. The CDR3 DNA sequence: TGTGCCAGCAGTGGTCCGACCTGGGACTATGGCTACACCTTC.

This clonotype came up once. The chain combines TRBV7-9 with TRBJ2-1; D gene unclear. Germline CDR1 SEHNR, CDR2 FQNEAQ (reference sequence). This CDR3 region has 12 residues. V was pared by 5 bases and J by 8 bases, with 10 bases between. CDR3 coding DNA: TGTGCCAGCAGCCCCCTTAATGATGAGCAGTTCTTC. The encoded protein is CASSPLNDEQFF. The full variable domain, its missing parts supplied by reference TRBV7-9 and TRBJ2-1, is DTGVSQNPRHKITKRGQNVTFRCDPISEHNRLYWYRQTLGQGPEFLTYFQNEAQLEKSRLLSDRFSAERPKGSFSTLEIQRTEQGDSAMYLCASSPLNDEQFFGPGTRLTVL.

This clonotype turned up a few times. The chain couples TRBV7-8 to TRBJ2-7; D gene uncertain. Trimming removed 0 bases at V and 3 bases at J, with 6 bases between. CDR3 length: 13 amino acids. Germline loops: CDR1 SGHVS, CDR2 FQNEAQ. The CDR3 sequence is CASSLALDYEQYV. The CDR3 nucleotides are TGTGCCAGCAGCTTAGCGCTAGACTACGAGCAGTACGTC.

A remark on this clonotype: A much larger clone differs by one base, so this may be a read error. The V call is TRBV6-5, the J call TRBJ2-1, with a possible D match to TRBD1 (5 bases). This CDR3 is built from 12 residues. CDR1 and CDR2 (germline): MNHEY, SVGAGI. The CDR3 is CASSPGRNGQFF. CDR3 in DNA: TGTGCCAGCAGCCCAGGGCGGAATGGGCAGTTCTTC.

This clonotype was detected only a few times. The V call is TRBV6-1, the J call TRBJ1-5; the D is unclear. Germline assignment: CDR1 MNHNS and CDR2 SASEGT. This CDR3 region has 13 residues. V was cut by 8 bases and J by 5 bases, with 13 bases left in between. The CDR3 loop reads CASGREVDQPQHF. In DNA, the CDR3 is TGTGCCAGCGGCCGGGAGGTCGATCAGCCCCAGCATTTT.

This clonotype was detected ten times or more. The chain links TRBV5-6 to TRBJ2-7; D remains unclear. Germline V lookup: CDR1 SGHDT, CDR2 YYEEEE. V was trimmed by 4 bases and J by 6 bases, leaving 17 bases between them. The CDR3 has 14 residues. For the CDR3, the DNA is TGTGCCAGCAGCACAAGGCGTGGGGTTGGCGAGCAGTACGTC. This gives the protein CASSTRRGVGEQYV.

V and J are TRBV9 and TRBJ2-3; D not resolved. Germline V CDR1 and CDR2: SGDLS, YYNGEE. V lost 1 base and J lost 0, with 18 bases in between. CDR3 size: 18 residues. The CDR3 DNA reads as TGTGCCAGCAGCGTATCCTCCCGGGTCTCTTCTAGCACAGATACGCAGTATTTT. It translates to CASSVSSRVSSSTDTQYF.

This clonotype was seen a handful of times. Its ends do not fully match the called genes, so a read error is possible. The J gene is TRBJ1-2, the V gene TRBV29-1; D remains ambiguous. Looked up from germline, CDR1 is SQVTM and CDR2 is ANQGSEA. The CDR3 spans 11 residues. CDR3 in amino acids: CSGGEHYGYTF. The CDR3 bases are TGTAGCGGTGGGGAGCACTATGGCTACACCTTC.

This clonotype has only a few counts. The DNA of the CDR3 is TGTGCCAGCAACTCTGGGGCGGGGGCTGCTGAGCAGTTCTTC. Residues: CASNSGAGAAEQFF. The gene calls are TRBV12-3 or TRBV12-4 and TRBJ2-1; D is perhaps TRBD2 (7 bases). This CDR3 is 14 amino acids long. V lost 7 bases and J 9 bases, leaving 19 bases between the germline ends.

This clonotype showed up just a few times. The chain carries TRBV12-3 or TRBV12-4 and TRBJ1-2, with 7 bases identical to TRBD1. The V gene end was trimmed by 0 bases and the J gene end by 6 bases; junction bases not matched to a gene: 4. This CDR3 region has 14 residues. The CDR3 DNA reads TGTGCCAGCAGTTTAGCCCCGACAGGGCATGGCTACACCTTC. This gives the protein CASSLAPTGHGYTF.